Given below is one TCR beta chain in context. What it binds is unknown. This CDR3 region has 11 residues. The V gene lost 3 bases and the J gene lost 10 bases, with 10 bases spanning the gap. Germline-derived CDR1 and CDR2 are SGHRS and YFSETQ. The entry originates in a study of OX40 agonist ivuxolimab in advanced cancers. Study details: Patients treated during dose escalation were battling hepatocellular carcinoma, melanoma, renal cell or head and neck cancer.

Data came from immunoSEQ multiplex PCR; TCRdb stores just in-frame clones and leaves some out. The table has tens of thousands of clones, just over 85% seen once. Whole-study results and caveats: On average, CD8+ T cells had more expanded clones than CD4+. In the expanded peripheral T cells, antigen specificity was never determined. With doses of 0.1 to 3.0 mg/kg, CD4+ and CD8+ blood T cells had undergone clonal expansion by week 6.

J is TRBJ1-1 and V is TRBV5-1; D gene unclear. This TCR was sampled from an adult with an advanced solid tumor such as melanoma, head and neck, liver or kidney cancer. The sample here was CD4+ or CD8+ T cells sorted from blood, taken in a trial of the OX40 agonist ivuxolimab. CDR3 protein: CASSSGLVAFF. CDR3 nucleotides: TGCGCCAGCAGCTCCGGATTGGTAGCTTTCTTT.